Presented here are 6 T cell receptor beta chains from one specimen sequenced in a study of memory CD4+ T cells and cytomegalovirus serostatus. The sort gate was single viable CD3+CD4+CD8-CD45RO+ cells for memory CD4+ T cells. Profiling relied on immunoSEQ multiplex PCR, and the TCRdb table lists in-frame clones only, not all of them. The sample contains some 54,000 clones, about four fifths of which appear only once. Material for sequencing was memory CD4+ T cells from blood. The receptors derive from an adult in good health and CMV-seropositive.

This chain links TRBV4-1 with TRBJ2-5; TRBD2 matches at 10 bases. This CDR3 is 16 amino acids long. With 1 base clipped from V and 1 base from J, the junction kept 3 bases outside the gene matches. CDR1 is MGHRA and CDR2 is YSYEKL in the germline V gene. This CDR3 is CASSQAIAGGQETQYF. The CDR3 DNA follows: TGCGCCAGCAGCCAAGCGATAGCGGGGGGCCAAGAGACCCAGTACTTC.

This clone was counted between two and nine times. This sequence joins TRBV2 and TRBJ1-2; TRBD1 aligns across 7 bases. The CDR3 spans 13 residues. The germline gives CDR1 SNHLY, CDR2 FYNNEI. V lost 8 bases, J lost 4 bases, and 7 bases stayed unmatched. CDR3 protein: CASLRGGGYGYTF. Here the CDR3 DNA reads TGTGCCAGCCTACGAGGGGGCGGCTATGGCTACACCTTC.

The chain combines TRBV10-3 with TRBJ1-3, with 9 bases that match TRBD1. Germline values: CDR1 ENHRY, CDR2 SYGVKD. The CDR3 loop spans 14 amino acids. V dropped 8 bases and J dropped 4; count of bases not matched to a gene: 6. CDR3 loop: CAIGGQGSGNTIYF. CDR3 sequence (DNA): TGTGCCATCGGGGGACAGGGTTCAGGAAACACCATATATTTT.

This clone appeared once. The chain has TRBV19 and TRBJ1-5; no definite D call. Germline V gene lookup returns CDR1 LNHDA and CDR2 SQIVND (reference sequence). This CDR3 has 14 amino acids. V dropped 6 bases and J dropped 5 bases, with 14 bases sitting between them. CDR3 bases: TGTGCCAGTAGCGGACTCAAAGGCTATCAGCCCCAGCATTTT. Protein: CASSGLKGYQPQHF.

This clone was counted once. V is TRBV19 and J is TRBJ1-4; 7 nucleotides agree with TRBD1. V was pared by 5 bases and J by 3 bases, with 6 bases of the junction left unmatched. This CDR3 is 15 amino acids long. Germline CDR1 is LNHDA and CDR2 is SQIVND (reference sequence). The CDR3 region is CASSPRQGSNEKLFF. CDR3 DNA: TGTGCCAGTAGTCCTCGACAGGGCTCTAATGAAAAACTGTTTTTT.

This clone qualifies as medium-sized. This sequence joins TRBV19 and TRBJ1-5; D gene unclear. This CDR3 has 13 amino acids. V was clipped by 4 bases and J by 6 bases, with 10 bases between them. Germline V lookup: CDR1 LNHDA, CDR2 SQIVND (reference sequence). CDR3 coding DNA: TGTGCCAGTAGTAATGGTTTAGGTCAGCCCCAGCATTTT. It is translated as CASSNGLGQPQHF. Based on the CDR3 plus reference TRBV19 and TRBJ1-5, the full variable domain is DGGITQSPKYLFRKEGQNVTLSCEQNLNHDAMYWYRQDPGQGLRLIYYSQIVNDFQKGDIAEGYSVSREKKESFPLTVTSAQKNPTAFYLCASSNGLGQPQHFGDGTRLSIL.